Shown below are 25 T cell receptor beta chains from a single sample sequenced in a study of cytomegalovirus exposure and HLA in healthy donors. PCR used 60 Vbeta primers and 13 Jbeta primers. Clones were sequenced by immunoSEQ multiplex PCR, and TCRdb holds only the in-frame ones, with some missing. Of more than 95,000 clones listed, almost 70% are singletons. Sequencing input: PBMCs. The origin of the receptors is a man in his thirties or forties in good health and CMV-seronegative.

The V gene is TRBV11-1, the J gene TRBJ2-3; D is perhaps TRBD1 (5 bases). This CDR3 is built from 15 residues. The germline V gene encodes CDR1 SGHAT and CDR2 FQDESV (reference sequence). Trimming stripped 1 base from V and 4 bases from J, with 12 bases between. Written as DNA, the CDR3 is TGTGCCAGCAGCTTAGGGACAATTCGGGCAGATACGCAGTATTTT. It encodes CASSLGTIRADTQYF.

The V call is TRBV7-2, the J call TRBJ2-2, with D perhaps matching TRBD2 (6 bases). The germline CDR1 and CDR2 sequences are SGHTA and FQGNSA. The CDR3 consists of 15 residues. Trimming pared 7 bases from V and 4 bases from J, leaving 16 bases between. CDR3 nucleotide sequence: TGTGCCAGCACCTTTTCTACTAGCCCCACCGGGGAGCTGTTTTTT. Translating it yields CASTFSTSPTGELFF. The full variable domain, with the rest looked up from reference TRBV7-2 and TRBJ2-2, is GAGVSQSPSNKVTEKGKDVELRCDPISGHTALYWYRQSLGQGLEFLIYFQGNSAPDKSGLPSDRFSAERTGGSVSTLTIQRTQQEDSAVYLCASTFSTSPTGELFFGEGSRLTVL.

The rearrangement links TRBV5-6 to TRBJ1-3; weak D call: TRBD1 (6 bases). The CDR3 consists of 16 residues. Germline V CDR1 and CDR2: SGHDT, YYEEEE. The ends were cut back, 5 bases at V and 0 bases at J, with 15 bases in the middle. Here the CDR3 DNA reads TGTGCCAGCAGTTCCCCCCGGGACAACTCTGGAAACACCATATATTTT. Its protein is CASSSPRDNSGNTIYF.

The rearrangement uses TRBV18 and TRBJ2-1; 8 bases agree with TRBD2. The V segment lost 0 bases and the J segment 4 bases; nucleotides outside the gene matches: 5. The CDR3 contains 16 residues. The germline V gene has CDR1 KGHSH and CDR2 LQKENI. CDR3 in amino acids: CASSPPNSGDYNEQFF. CDR3 DNA: TGTGCCAGCTCACCACCCAATAGCGGGGATTACAATGAGCAGTTCTTC.

This clone was observed a handful of times. V and J are TRBV4-1 and TRBJ2-7, with 11 bases that match TRBD1. V was pared by 10 bases and J by 0 bases, with 2 bases of the junction left unmatched. This CDR3 spans 13 amino acids. Germline CDR1 and CDR2: MGHRA and YSYEKL. This CDR3 reads CAIGTGGSYEQYF. As DNA, the CDR3 is TGCGCCATCGGGACAGGGGGCTCCTACGAGCAGTACTTC.

The chain combines TRBV21-1 with TRBJ2-7; the D call in the table, TRBD2, was not verified against the DNA. TRBV21-1 has pseudogene status. The CDR3 loop spans 15 amino acids. As DNA, the CDR3 is TGTGCCAGCAGCAAAGCCGGGGGATACCTCTACGAGCAGTACTTC. It is translated as CASSKAGGYLYEQYF.

The rearrangement links TRBV18 to TRBJ2-3, with TRBD2 as a possible D gene (5 bases). Germline V lookup: CDR1 KGHSH, CDR2 LQKENI. Trimming took 2 bases from V and 4 from J, leaving 16 bases between them. The CDR3 spans 16 residues. In nucleotides, the CDR3 is TGTGCCAGCTCACCATCGATTTTCCGGGGTGCAGATACGCAGTATTTT. Protein product: CASSPSIFRGADTQYF.

The count of this clone is one. This chain connects TRBV4-2 to TRBJ2-2; 11 positions match TRBD2. The CDR3 length is 15 residues. Germline lookup yields CDR1 LGHNA and CDR2 YNFKEQ. J gave up 5 bases and V 4 bases, and 3 bases lay outside the gene matches. The CDR3 DNA reads TGTGCCAGCAGCCGTAGCGGGAGGGAGACCGGGGAGCTGTTTTTT. As protein: CASSRSGRETGELFF.

The chain has TRBV11-2 and TRBJ2-5; D remains unclear. The J call may be in error: the DNA end matches TRBJ2-7 better. The CDR3 runs to 13 residues. The germline CDR1 and CDR2 sequences are SGHAT and FQNNGV. CDR3 bases: TGTGCCAGCAGCTTGGTGTCAGGATACGAGCAGTACTTC. Residues: CASSLVSGYEQYF.

The V call is TRBV15, the J call TRBJ2-7, with TRBD2 as a possible D gene (6 bases). Looked up from germline, CDR1 is LNHNV and CDR2 is YYDKDF (reference sequence). The CDR3 has 15 residues. Deletions cut 0 bases from V and 2 bases from J, with 11 bases between. The CDR3, as DNA: TGTGCCACCAGCAGAGATCTTGAGCGGGCCTACGAGCAGTACTTC. Its translation is CATSRDLERAYEQYF.

This clone showed up just a few times. J is TRBJ1-1 and V is TRBV28, with a possible D match to TRBD1 (5 bases). This CDR3 spans 14 amino acids. The V and J ends lost 4 bases and 5 bases respectively, with 14 bases between them. Per germline, CDR1 MDHEN and CDR2 SYDVKM. The CDR3 sequence: CASSSGVWGTEAFF. The CDR3 DNA reads as TGTGCCAGCAGTTCGGGGGTATGGGGGACTGAAGCTTTCTTT.

For this clone: Other DNA variants within this sample encode the same CDR3. The J gene is TRBJ1-2, the V gene TRBV11-1; D unresolved. V was trimmed by 5 bases and J by 2 bases, leaving 12 bases between them. This CDR3 has 14 amino acids. Germline V gene sequence: CDR1 SGHAT, CDR2 FQDESV (reference sequence). CDR3 in amino acids: CASSLPGPNYGYTF. CDR3 bases: TGTGCCAGCAGCCTTCCGGGTCCCAACTATGGCTACACCTTC.

The J gene is TRBJ1-1, the V gene TRBV4-3; 8 bases match TRBD1. This CDR3 comprises 15 residues. CDR1 and CDR2 (germline): LGHNA, YSLEER. V lost 5 bases, J lost 5 bases, and 10 bases stayed unmatched. The CDR3 bases are TGCGCCAGCAGCACCCAGCAGGGGGCGTGGACTGAAGCTTTCTTT. Amino acids: CASSTQQGAWTEAFF.

J is TRBJ1-2 and V is TRBV10-3, with 10 bases lining up with TRBD1. V was pared by 8 bases and J by 6 bases, with 6 bases of the junction left unmatched. This CDR3 has 13 residues. The germline CDR1 and CDR2 sequences are ENHRY and SYGVKD. For the CDR3, the DNA is TGTGCCATCCGGCGACAGGGGGCTAATGGCTACACCTTC. This encodes CAIRRQGANGYTF.

Here the CDR3 reads CASSSDRPPGGEAFF. The CDR3 region has the DNA TGTGCCAGCAGCAGCGACAGGCCCCCGGGAGGTGAAGCTTTCTTT. The rearrangement links TRBV7-2 to TRBJ1-1; a possible D gene is TRBD1 (6 bases). The CDR3 sequence is 15 residues long. Between the trimmed V and J ends, which lost 5 bases and 7 bases, there was a span of 20 bases. Germline V gene data show CDR1 as SGHTA and CDR2 as FQGNSA.

The V gene is TRBV18, the J gene TRBJ2-2; tentatively, D is TRBD2 (6 bases). The V gene's germline CDR1 is KGHSH and CDR2 LQKENI. Trimming took 3 bases from V and 1 from J, leaving 9 bases between them. The CDR3 runs 15 residues. The CDR3 DNA reads TGTGCCAGCTCACCCGCGGGACTGAACACCGGGGAGCTGTTTTTT. Protein sequence: CASSPAGLNTGELFF.

The chain uses TRBV30 and TRBJ1-2, with 10 bases that match TRBD1. The trim removed 0 bases at V and 6 bases at J, leaving 7 bases unmatched. CDR1 is GTSNPN and CDR2 is SVGIG in the germline V gene (reference sequence). This CDR3 is built from 15 residues. The CDR3 nucleotides are TGTGCCTGGAGTGTACAGGACAGGGGGTCAGATGGCTACACCTTC. Residues: CAWSVQDRGSDGYTF.

The chain carries TRBV11-2 and TRBJ2-7, with 12 bases identical to TRBD1. The CDR3 is 17 residues long. Germline V gene data show CDR1 as SGHAT and CDR2 as FQNNGV. J was trimmed by 7 bases and V by 1 base; bases with no gene match: 11. CDR3 nucleotide sequence: TGTGCCAGCAGCTTAGGGTCAAACCGGGACAGGGGGCATGAGCAGTACTTC. It is translated as CASSLGSNRDRGHEQYF.

This clone was counted a few times. This chain links TRBV4-2 with TRBJ2-1; 12 bases agree with TRBD2. CDR1 and CDR2 (germline): LGHNA, YNFKEQ. Germline trimming cut 2 bases from V and 6 bases from J; bases unmatched to any gene: 5. The CDR3 sequence is 16 residues long. This chain's CDR3 is CASSQRLAGASNEQFF. In DNA, the CDR3 is TGTGCCAGCAGCCAAAGACTAGCGGGAGCGTCCAATGAGCAGTTCTTC.

A few counts support this clone. The genes are TRBV2 and TRBJ1-5; 7 nucleotides match TRBD1. The V gene's germline CDR1 is SNHLY and CDR2 FYNNEI. CDR3 length: 15 amino acids. J lost 4 bases, V lost 6 bases, and 9 bases had no gene match. The CDR3 nucleotides read TGTGCCAGCAGCGTTATGACAGGGAGGAATCAGCCCCAGCATTTT. This gives the protein CASSVMTGRNQPQHF.

CDR3 DNA sequence: TGTGCCAGCCAAGCGGGAGAAGAGACCCAGTACTTC. Translation: CASQAGEETQYF. The chain recombines TRBV2 with TRBJ2-5; 8 bases map to TRBD2. The CDR3 runs to 12 residues. With 8 bases clipped from V and 3 bases from J, the junction kept 2 bases outside the gene matches. CDR1 is SNHLY and CDR2 is FYNNEI in the germline V gene.

J is TRBJ1-6 and V is TRBV7-2; 10 nucleotides agree with TRBD1. CDR3 size: 18 residues. V lost 5 bases, J lost 7 bases, and 14 bases stayed unmatched. Germline loops: CDR1 SGHTA, CDR2 FQGNSA. The CDR3 DNA is TGTGCCAGCAGCCAACAAGCGGTCCCGGGACAGGGGAATTCACCCCTCCACTTT. Its protein is CASSQQAVPGQGNSPLHF.

The rearrangement joins TRBV5-1 to TRBJ2-7; 12 nucleotides line up with TRBD2. This CDR3 has 14 amino acids. Germline assignment: CDR1 SGHRS and CDR2 YFSETQ. The J segment lost 5 bases and the V segment lost 2 bases, leaving 2 bases of the junction unmatched. The CDR3 DNA follows: TGCGCCAGCAGCTTACTAGCGGGAGGTAACGAGCAGTACTTC. Translated, it gives CASSLLAGGNEQYF.

J is TRBJ1-2 and V is TRBV30, with a tentative D call TRBD1 (6 bases). The CDR3 runs to 13 residues. V lost 0 bases to trimming and J lost 7 bases, with 12 bases between them. Germline loops: CDR1 GTSNPN, CDR2 SVGIG (reference sequence). Here the CDR3 DNA reads TGTGCCTGGAGTGTACAGGGTTACACTGGCTACACCTTC. It codes for CAWSVQGYTGYTF.

The gene calls are TRBV2 and TRBJ1-2, with TRBD1 matching 9 bases. This CDR3 contains 13 residues. V shed 5 bases, J shed 6 bases, and the junction held 4 bases outside the gene matches. Germline V lookup: CDR1 SNHLY, CDR2 FYNNEI. CDR3 protein: CASSWDREDGYTF. CDR3 nucleotide sequence: TGTGCCAGCAGTTGGGACAGGGAAGATGGCTACACCTTC.